The rows below give T cell receptor beta chains drawn from one sample of a study of T cells expressing NK-cell markers. TCRdb reworked the 5' RACE reads into one entry per CDR3 protein, no DNA. The sample spans almost 450,000 distinct CDR3 sequences; the ten largest clones claim 6% to 8%. Sequenced sample: blood T cells: a sorted CD56 or NKG2C T cell subset, CD4+ or CD8+ T cells, or bulk PBMC T cells (not recorded which). These receptors were taken from a woman between 18 and 75 years old in good health. CDR3s include the opening cysteine and the closing phenylalanine or tryptophan.

V gene: TRBV5-1; J gene: TRBJ2-7; CDR3 length: 15; CDR3 protein: CASRPGLAGPYEQYF
V gene: TRBV30; J gene: TRBJ2-5; CDR3 length: 13; CDR3 protein: CAWRRQSGETQYF
V gene: TRBV9; J gene: TRBJ1-4; CDR3 length: 14; CDR3 protein: CASSEREANEKLFF
V gene: TRBV20-1; J gene: TRBJ2-1; CDR3 length: 16; CDR3 protein: CSASRASGKHYNEQFF
V gene: TRBV7-6; J gene: TRBJ1-4; CDR3 length: 15; CDR3 protein: CASSSSGHSNEKLFF
V gene: TRBV5-4; J gene: TRBJ1-2; CDR3 length: 15; CDR3 protein: CASSFRVQANYGYTF
V gene: TRBV20-1; J gene: TRBJ2-7; CDR3 length: 14; CDR3 protein: CSAPSALPPTKQYF
V gene: TRBV3-1; J gene: TRBJ1-6; CDR3 length: 13; CDR3 protein: CASSQDRDSPLHF
V gene: TRBV13; J gene: TRBJ2-4; CDR3 length: 11; CDR3 protein: CASSLENIQYF
V gene: TRBV14; J gene: TRBJ2-4; CDR3 length: 16; CDR3 protein: CASSQGVGLAKNIQYF
V gene: TRBV4-1; J gene: TRBJ2-5; CDR3 length: 15; CDR3 protein: CASSQNREGQETQYF
V gene: TRBV6-5; J gene: TRBJ2-7; CDR3 length: 14; CDR3 protein: CASSSNPGTVEQYF
V gene: TRBV7-8; J gene: TRBJ2-2; CDR3 length: 14; CDR3 protein: CASRGGASTGELFF
V gene: TRBV12-3/TRBV12-4; J gene: TRBJ2-7; CDR3 length: 16; CDR3 protein: CASSSPTSGSSYEQYF
V gene: TRBV7-3; J gene: TRBJ1-1; CDR3 length: 15; CDR3 protein: CASSPQTGFGTEAFF
V gene: TRBV6-1; J gene: TRBJ2-1; CDR3 length: 14; CDR3 protein: CASTDLGRPDEQFF
V gene: TRBV20-1; J gene: TRBJ2-1; CDR3 length: 14; CDR3 protein: CSALGQGRVNEQFF
V gene: TRBV19; J gene: TRBJ1-5; CDR3 length: 15; CDR3 protein: CASSTGAGGNQPQHF
V gene: TRBV5-1; J gene: TRBJ2-7; CDR3 length: 15; CDR3 protein: CASSDSGTGPYEQYF
V gene: TRBV7-3; J gene: TRBJ2-5; CDR3 length: 15; CDR3 protein: CASSLATALLETQYF
V gene: TRBV3-1; J gene: TRBJ2-2; CDR3 length: 14; CDR3 protein: CASNSGTNTGELFF
V gene: TRBV4-1; J gene: TRBJ2-2; CDR3 length: 19; CDR3 protein: CASSQDPRLAGRNTGELFF
V gene: TRBV4-3; J gene: TRBJ2-3; CDR3 length: 13; CDR3 protein: CASSQVGTDTQYF
V gene: TRBV5-1; J gene: TRBJ2-2; CDR3 length: 14; CDR3 protein: CASSLLGVTGELFF
V gene: TRBV6-2/TRBV6-3; J gene: TRBJ1-5; CDR3 length: 19; CDR3 protein: CASSDGGTAAGGSNQPQHF
V gene: TRBV4-2; J gene: TRBJ2-2; CDR3 length: 13; CDR3 protein: CASSQPGGGELFF
V gene: TRBV6-5; J gene: TRBJ1-2; CDR3 length: 17; CDR3 protein: CASSYSGVWPGDYGYTF
V gene: TRBV6-1; J gene: TRBJ2-1; CDR3 length: 13; CDR3 protein: CASSPGGNNEQFF
V gene: TRBV25-1; J gene: TRBJ2-3; CDR3 length: 14; CDR3 protein: CASKSGRAGDTQYF
V gene: TRBV20-1; J gene: TRBJ2-1; CDR3 length: 13; CDR3 protein: CSAIGGLNNEQFF
V gene: TRBV12-3/TRBV12-4; J gene: TRBJ1-3; CDR3 length: 17; CDR3 protein: CASSPDGATISGNTIYF